This T cell receptor (beta chain) was retrieved from a study of T cell responses to AZD1222 COVID-19 vaccine. Unmatched junction bases numbered 8, after V lost 3 bases and J lost 8 bases. Germline V gene lookup returns CDR1 SGDLS and CDR2 YYNGEE. This CDR3 comprises 14 residues. Produced via immunoSEQ multiplex PCR; TCRdb's table is partial and in-frame only. The data contain some 45,000 clones, less than 95% of them singletons. The material was peripheral blood, obtained 28 days after the second AZD1222 dose. The chain links TRBV9 to TRBJ2-1; 7 nucleotides align to TRBD1. This receptor was obtained from an adult who received the AZD1222 COVID-19 vaccine. This CDR3 is CASSALGQTHEQFF. The CDR3 bases are TGTGCCAGCAGCGCCTTGGGACAGACACATGAGCAGTTCTTC.